This T cell receptor (beta chain) was sequenced during a study of T cells in Graves' hyperthyroidism and ophthalmopathy. Study background: Peripheral blood draws took place at initial diagnosis, ahead of any treatment.

Patients were excluded for uncontrolled infection, other autoimmune disease, pregnancy or lactation. Amplified TCR beta CDR3 regions came from RNA transcripts. The HTBI primer set served for first-round RT-PCR of the TCR CDR3. TCRdb recomputed calls from the multiplex PCR reads with MiXCR, one row per CDR3 protein. The sample yields hundreds of thousands of distinct CDR3 sequences, approximately 14% seen once. This clonotype was seen more than once but under ten times. The TCR was taken from a woman between 18 and 30 years old with Graves' hyperthyroidism. The sequencing input was blood.

The CDR3, as DNA: TGCGCCAGCAAGCCTGCGGTGGTAGAGACCCAGTACTTC. Protein product: CASKPAVVETQYF. The chain combines TRBV10-2 with TRBJ2-5; no clear D. Germline V lookup: CDR1 WSHSY, CDR2 SAAADI. The CDR3 has 13 amino acids. The ends were cut back, 7 bases at V and 4 bases at J, with 13 bases in the middle.